The 24 T cell receptor beta chains given below trace back to one sample, sequenced in a study of blood T cell repertoires in COVID-19. The table came from immunoSEQ multiplex PCR; TCRdb's copy has only in-frame clones and leaves some out. The sample gives 200,000 to 250,000 clones, about 82% of which show up once; around 2.1% is in the top ten. The sequenced sample was PBMCs or T cells enriched from blood (not recorded which). These receptors all stem from a woman between 50 and 59 years old who had recovered from COVID-19.

The genes are TRBV18 and TRBJ1-1; D gene unclear. V lost 4 bases to trimming and J lost 0 bases, with 6 bases between them. CDR1 and CDR2 from the germline V gene are KGHSH and LQKENI. The CDR3 has 13 amino acids. For the CDR3, the DNA is TGTGCCAGCTCACAAGAGATGAACACTGAAGCTTTCTTT. Amino acid sequence: CASSQEMNTEAFF.

The chain has TRBV7-2 and TRBJ1-4; TRBD1 is a possible D gene (6 bases). The germline gives CDR1 SGHTA, CDR2 FQGNSA. The V end lost 2 bases, the J end lost 6 bases, and 19 bases lay between the germline ends. The CDR3 is made up of 17 amino acids. The CDR3: CASSLQGFSRTDEKLFF. CDR3 in DNA: TGTGCCAGCAGCTTACAGGGGTTTTCAAGGACGGATGAAAAACTGTTTTTT.

The chain employs TRBV4-1 and TRBJ2-3; the D gene is possibly TRBD2 (5 bases). V gave up 1 base and J gave up 2 bases, with 13 bases separating them. The CDR3 is 16 residues long. Germline CDR1 and CDR2: MGHRA and YSYEKL. The CDR3 DNA reads TGCGCCAGCAGCCAAGCTGGTGGAGCGGTCACAGATACGCAGTATTTT. Residues: CASSQAGGAVTDTQYF.

The V gene is TRBV11-2, the J gene TRBJ1-4; TRBD1 might be the D (5 bases). Germline CDR1 SGHAT, CDR2 FQNNGV. The CDR3 sequence is 12 residues long. Trimming removed 5 bases at V and 8 bases at J, with 9 bases between. CDR3 loop: CASSRGWEKLFF. CDR3 sequence (DNA): TGTGCCAGCAGCCGGGGGTGGGAAAAACTGTTTTTT.

The chain couples TRBV28 to TRBJ1-1; TRBD1 agrees at 11 bases. Germline CDR1 and CDR2: MDHEN and SYDVKM. The junction had 4 bases not matched to a gene; V was cut back by 6 bases and J by 4 bases. CDR3 length equals 14 residues. The CDR3 here is CASRWTGGITEAFF. In DNA form, the CDR3 reads TGTGCCAGCAGATGGACAGGGGGCATCACTGAAGCTTTCTTT.

This chain connects TRBV19 to TRBJ1-1; 8 bases are a match to TRBD1. Unmatched junction bases numbered 11, after V lost 4 bases and J lost 10 bases. The CDR3 is 14 residues long. Germline V gene lookup returns CDR1 LNHDA and CDR2 SQIVND (reference sequence). CDR3 residues: CASSTKGQGPPAFF. In DNA, the CDR3 is TGTGCCAGTAGTACCAAAGGACAGGGCCCCCCAGCTTTCTTT.

CDR3 coding DNA: TGTGCCAGCAGCGTAGGAGCAGGTGGCAGGAACACTGAAGCTTTCTTT. It codes for CASSVGAGGRNTEAFF. This rearrangement joins TRBV9 to TRBJ1-1; no clear D gene. The CDR3 extends over 16 amino acids. The germline gives CDR1 SGDLS, CDR2 YYNGEE. Trimming cost V 0 bases and J 1 base, with 13 bases left between them. Full variable domain (remainder filled in from reference TRBV9 and TRBJ1-1): DSGVTQTPKHLITATGQRVTLRCSPRSGDLSVYWYQQSLDQGLQFLIQYYNGEERAKGNILERFSAQQFPDLHSELNLSSLELGDSALYFCASSVGAGGRNTEAFFGQGTRLTVV.

The genes are TRBV7-2 and TRBJ2-3; no reliable D call. V was trimmed by 5 bases and J by 2 bases, leaving 11 bases between them. CDR3 length: 14 amino acids. CDR1 SGHTA and CDR2 FQGNSA come from the germline V gene. The CDR3 here is CASSARPVTDTQYF. The CDR3 DNA is TGTGCCAGCAGCGCTAGACCAGTCACAGATACGCAGTATTTT.

This sequence joins TRBV27 and TRBJ1-1, with a tentative D call TRBD1 (6 bases). V dropped 9 bases and J dropped 5 bases, with 19 bases sitting between them. Germline V gene data show CDR1 as MNHEY and CDR2 as SMNVEV (reference sequence). This CDR3 contains 14 residues. This chain's CDR3 is CASRDNRVDTEAFF. In DNA form, the CDR3 reads TGTGCCAGTAGAGACAACAGGGTCGATACTGAAGCTTTCTTT.

V gene TRBV6-5 combines with J gene TRBJ2-7; 12 nucleotides agree with TRBD2. The CDR3 has 15 residues. J lost 2 bases, V lost 2 bases, and 1 base had no gene match. CDR1 is MNHEY, CDR2 SVGAGI, per germline. CDR3 region: CASSYGLAGTYEQYF. In DNA form, the CDR3 reads TGTGCCAGCAGTTACGGACTAGCGGGGACCTACGAGCAGTACTTC.

This chain uses TRBV6-5 with TRBJ2-7; TRBD2 might be the D (5 bases). Germline V gives CDR1 MNHEY, CDR2 SVGAGI. The CDR3 is 14 amino acids. Trimming removed 4 bases at V and 0 bases at J, with 10 bases between. The CDR3 here is CASSSRRDSYEQYF. The CDR3 DNA is TGTGCCAGCAGTTCTCGACGGGACTCCTACGAGCAGTACTTC.

The chain has TRBV5-6 and TRBJ1-2, with D unresolved. The CDR3 contains 15 residues. V was trimmed by 4 bases and J by 5 bases, leaving 18 bases between them. Germline lookup yields CDR1 SGHDT and CDR2 YYEEEE. CDR3 coding DNA: TGTGCCAGCAGCCCTTGGCAGGCGGCGGGGTATGGCTACACCTTC. Its protein product is CASSPWQAAGYGYTF.

The chain couples TRBV3-1 (or the pseudogene TRBV3-2) to TRBJ1-5; 11 nucleotides align to TRBD1. The CDR3 runs to 17 residues. V was pared by 1 base and J by 3 bases, with 5 bases of the junction left unmatched. In germline, CDR1 is LGHDT, CDR2 YNNKEL (reference sequence). The CDR3: CASSQVSGQGVNQPQHF. Here the CDR3 DNA reads TGTGCCAGCAGCCAAGTATCGGGACAGGGGGTCAATCAGCCCCAGCATTTT.

V usage is TRBV11-3 and J usage is TRBJ2-1; perhaps TRBD1 as D (7 bases). Trimming took off 6 bases at V and 7 bases at J, with 19 bases between the two ends. Germline CDR1 reads SGHNT; CDR2 reads YENEEA. The CDR3 length is 15 residues. The CDR3 DNA sequence: TGTGCCAGCAGACTAGGGGGCGGGGCGAATAATGAGCAGTTCTTC. Translation gives CASRLGGGANNEQFF.

The V and J genes are TRBV29-1 and TRBJ2-1; D might be TRBD1 (6 bases). Germline V CDR1 and CDR2: SQVTM, ANQGSEA. The CDR3 contains 15 residues. The CDR3 DNA is TGCAACAGGGTCACCAGGGGAGTTTTGGACAATGAGCAGTTCTTC. It codes for CNRVTRGVLDNEQFF.

The rearrangement uses TRBV5-5 and TRBJ1-1; 9 bases match TRBD1. Germline CDR1 is SGHKS and CDR2 is YYEKEE (reference sequence). V lost 4 bases to trimming and J lost 5 bases; unmatched junction nucleotides: 18. The CDR3 length is 18 residues. The CDR3 loop reads CASSPGGGHRGRRTEAFF. The CDR3, as DNA: TGTGCCAGCAGCCCCGGGGGGGGGCACAGGGGGCGACGAACTGAAGCTTTCTTT.

This chain connects TRBV3-1 (or the pseudogene TRBV3-2) to TRBJ1-5, with TRBD1 matching over 10 bases. The CDR3 is made up of 18 amino acids. Germline CDR1 LGHDT, CDR2 YNNKEL (reference sequence). J was trimmed by 4 bases and V by 4 bases; bases with no gene match: 13. Here the CDR3 reads CASSRGDPGQGWNQPQHF. The CDR3 DNA reads TGTGCCAGCAGCCGAGGAGATCCGGGACAGGGGTGGAATCAGCCCCAGCATTTT.

This clone was counted a single time. The V and J genes are TRBV12-3 or TRBV12-4 and TRBJ2-7, with unresolved D. This CDR3 is built from 13 residues. V lost 4 bases, J lost 2 bases, and 9 bases lay in between. CDR3 residues: CASSSTFPYEQYF. Written as DNA, the CDR3 is TGTGCCAGCAGTTCGACTTTTCCCTACGAGCAGTACTTC.

A few counts support this clone. This chain connects TRBV7-5 to TRBJ2-7; the table's D gene call, TRBD2, was not cross checked with the DNA. TRBV7-5 is described as a pseudogene. The CDR3 extends over 11 amino acids. DNA of the CDR3: TGTGCCAGAAGCCGGACTAAGACACAGTACTTC. It yields the protein CARSRTKTQYF.

The chain recombines TRBV7-3 with TRBJ2-3; D call uncertain. The V and J ends lost 6 bases and 0 bases respectively, with 13 bases between them. The CDR3 length is 15 residues. Germline V gives CDR1 SGHTA, CDR2 FQGTGA. This chain's CDR3 is CASSLSRVSTDTQYF. CDR3 coding DNA: TGTGCCAGCAGTCTTTCCCGGGTTAGCACAGATACGCAGTATTTT.

The rearrangement joins TRBV10-3 to TRBJ1-2; the match to TRBD1 covers 8 bases. The CDR3 runs to 13 residues. CDR1 ENHRY and CDR2 SYGVKD come from the germline V gene. V was pared by 5 bases and J by 3 bases, with 2 bases of the junction left unmatched. This CDR3 is CAISSGGHYGYTF. In nucleotides, the CDR3 is TGTGCCATCAGTTCAGGGGGCCACTATGGCTACACCTTC.

J is TRBJ1-6 and V is TRBV28; 7 bases agree with TRBD1. In germline, CDR1 is MDHEN, CDR2 SYDVKM. The J segment lost 7 bases and the V segment lost 5 bases, leaving 8 bases of the junction unmatched. This CDR3 has 15 amino acids. CDR3 sequence: CASSVTGVGNSPLHF. The CDR3 DNA reads TGTGCCAGCAGTGTAACAGGGGTAGGAAATTCACCCCTCCACTTT.

This clone showed up just once. The chain is built from TRBV28 and TRBJ2-3; tentative D call: TRBD1 (5 bases). The CDR3 sequence is 15 residues long. Trimming left V 2 bases short and J 6 bases short, with 15 bases between. CDR1 is MDHEN, CDR2 SYDVKM, per germline. In DNA, the CDR3 is TGTGCCAGCAGTTTAGATGCCAGGGCATCGGATACGCAGTATTTT. The encoded protein is CASSLDARASDTQYF. Looking up the rest from reference TRBV28 and TRBJ2-3 gives the full variable domain: DVKVTQSSRYLVKRTGEKVFLECVQDMDHENMFWYRQDPGLGLRLIYFSYDVKMKEKGDIPEGYSVSREKKERFSLILESASTNQTSMYLCASSLDARASDTQYFGPGTRLTVL.

This clone was seen a few times. V gene TRBV6-2 or TRBV6-3 combines with J gene TRBJ2-7; 8 bases map to TRBD1. The germline CDR1 and CDR2 sequences are MNHEY and SVGEGT. The CDR3 is 17 residues long. Trimming at V came to 2 bases and at J to 0 bases, leaving 9 bases not matched to a gene. The CDR3 spells CASSYRPPGGSSYEQYF. DNA for the CDR3: TGTGCCAGCAGTTACCGTCCCCCAGGGGGCTCCTCCTACGAGCAGTACTTC.